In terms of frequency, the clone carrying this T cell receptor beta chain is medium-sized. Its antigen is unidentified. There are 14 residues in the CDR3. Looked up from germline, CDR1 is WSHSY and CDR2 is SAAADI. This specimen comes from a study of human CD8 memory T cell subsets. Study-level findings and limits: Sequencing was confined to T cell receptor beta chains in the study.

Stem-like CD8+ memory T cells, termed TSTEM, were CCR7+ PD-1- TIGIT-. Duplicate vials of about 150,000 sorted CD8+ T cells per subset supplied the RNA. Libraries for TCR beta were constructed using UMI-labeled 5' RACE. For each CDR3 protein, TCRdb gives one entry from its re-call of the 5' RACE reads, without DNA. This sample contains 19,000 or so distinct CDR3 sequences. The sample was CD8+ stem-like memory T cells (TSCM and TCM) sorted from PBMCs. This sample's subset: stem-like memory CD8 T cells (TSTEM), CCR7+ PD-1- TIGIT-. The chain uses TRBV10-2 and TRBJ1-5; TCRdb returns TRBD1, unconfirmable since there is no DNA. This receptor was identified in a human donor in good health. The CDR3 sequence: CATSVGPEVQPQHF.